A single T cell receptor beta chain is shown here with its context. Its antigen is undetermined. This sample is part of a study of shared clonotypes between healthy human individuals. Study-wide context: Those who served as donors were a couple of women and a few men between the ages of 18 and 49.

CD45RO negativity and positive selection for CCR7 defined naive CD8 cells, a population that excluded terminally differentiated effector memory CD45RA+ cells. Assay used: immunoSEQ multiplex PCR; TCRdb lists only in-frame clones, some missing. The table includes 1.5 million to 2.5 million clones, about 94% detected once. This CDR3 is built from 14 residues. Between the trimmed V and J ends, which lost 3 bases and 7 bases, there was a span of 16 bases. CDR1 SGHTA and CDR2 FQGNSA come from the germline V gene. The study's findings and limits: When naive CD4 clonotypes were compared across several donors, 5% to 5.5% were shared. In the sorted subsets, rarefaction showed sequencing was incomplete despite large depth. Among donors, the sharing of clonotypes was expected to be influenced by sequencing depth.

The sequenced sample consisted of naive CD8+ T cells sorted from blood. V and J are TRBV7-2 and TRBJ2-7, with a tentative D call TRBD1 (6 bases). The receptor's source is a man in his late teens or twenties in good health. The CDR3, as DNA: TGTGCCAGCAGCTTTACGACAGGATTGCGGGAGCAGTACTTC. It is translated as CASSFTTGLREQYF.